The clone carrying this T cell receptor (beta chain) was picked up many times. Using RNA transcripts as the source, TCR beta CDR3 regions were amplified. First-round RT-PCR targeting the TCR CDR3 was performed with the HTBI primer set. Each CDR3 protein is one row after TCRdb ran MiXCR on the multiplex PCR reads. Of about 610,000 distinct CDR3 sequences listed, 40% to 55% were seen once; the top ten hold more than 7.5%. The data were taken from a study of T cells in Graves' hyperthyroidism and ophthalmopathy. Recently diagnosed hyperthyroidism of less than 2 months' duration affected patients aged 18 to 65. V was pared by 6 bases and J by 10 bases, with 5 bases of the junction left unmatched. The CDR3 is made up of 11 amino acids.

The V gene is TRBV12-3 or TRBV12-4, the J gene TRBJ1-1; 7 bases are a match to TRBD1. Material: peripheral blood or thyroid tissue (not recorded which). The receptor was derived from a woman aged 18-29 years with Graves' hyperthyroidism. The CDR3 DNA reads TGTGCCAGCAGCTCAGGGGGGGGAGCTTTCTTT. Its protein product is CASSSGGGAFF.